The 4 T cell receptor beta chains in this list originate from one sample, sequenced in a study of identifying expanded T cells in peripheral blood. Produced via immunoSEQ multiplex PCR; TCRdb's table is partial and in-frame only. The repertoire holds approximately 85,000 clones, with 80% to 90% as singletons. Sequencing was performed on blood. The receptors stem from a person between 18 and 75 years old in good health.

This rearrangement joins TRBV19 to TRBJ2-3; D perhaps matches TRBD2 (6 bases). This CDR3 region has 15 residues. Germline lookup yields CDR1 LNHDA and CDR2 SQIVND (reference sequence). V lost 2 bases and J lost 5, with 14 bases in between. This CDR3 is CASSITGDAGDTQYF. The CDR3 DNA is TGTGCCAGTAGTATAACGGGGGATGCGGGAGATACGCAGTATTTT.

V gene TRBV7-6 combines with J gene TRBJ2-1; possibly TRBD1 for D (5 bases). V was shortened by 0 bases and J by 4 bases, with 13 bases between the two germline ends. Looked up from germline, CDR1 is SGHVS and CDR2 is FNYEAQ. The CDR3 runs to 16 residues. The CDR3 DNA reads as TGTGCCAGCAGCTTAGCTGCAGGGCCCGAGTACAATGAGCAGTTCTTC. Amino acids: CASSLAAGPEYNEQFF.

The gene calls are TRBV11-2 and TRBJ2-7; possibly TRBD2 for D (6 bases). Per the germline V gene, CDR1 is SGHAT and CDR2 is FQNNGV. The CDR3 runs 15 residues. V was cut by 2 bases and J by 6 bases, with 17 bases left in between. CDR3 sequence reads: CASSLLGGGNREQYF. The CDR3 DNA is TGTGCCAGCAGCTTATTGGGGGGAGGAAACCGCGAGCAGTACTTC.

This chain connects TRBV7-2 to TRBJ1-5; D is perhaps TRBD1 (5 bases). The CDR3 runs to 18 residues. V dropped 0 bases and J dropped 0 bases, with 15 bases sitting between them. CDR1 and CDR2 (germline): SGHTA, FQGNSA. CDR3 residues: CASSLAFDSVHSNQPQHF. CDR3 DNA sequence: TGTGCCAGCAGCTTAGCTTTTGACAGCGTACATAGCAATCAGCCCCAGCATTTT.